This T cell receptor (beta chain) was sequenced for a study of T cell repertoires in cytomegalovirus infection. Study-level background: Based on public TCR beta signatures, there were indications of CMV infection and of a matching HLA type. Study-wide points: Carriage of CMV together with the relevant HLA was identifiable through cumulative public TCR beta family frequency. The ex vivo response showed dominance by HLA-C-restricted CMV-specific TCR beta clonotypes.

This clonotype was seen a handful of times. The target antigen is unknown. The J segment lost 0 bases and the V segment lost 5 bases, leaving 2 bases of the junction unmatched. The CDR3 spans 14 residues. Germline-derived CDR1 and CDR2 are SGHTA and FQGNSA. MiXCR, run by TCRdb on the reads, gives a single entry per CDR3 protein. The sample comprises approximately 70,000 distinct CDR3 sequences, 20% to 25% of which are singletons, and 79% rests with the top ten. The TCR comes from a human donor in good health (CMV status not recorded). Some clones in this sample may be carry-over from other donors' samples. Sequenced: PBMCs, sequenced either directly or after in vitro stimulation (not recorded which). The chain joins TRBV7-2 to TRBJ2-7; 9 nucleotides agree with TRBD2. The CDR3 here is CASSLSGSSYEQYF. The CDR3 DNA sequence: TGTGCCAGCAGCCTTAGCGGGAGCTCCTACGAGCAGTACTTC.